The 18 T cell receptor beta chains presented below share a single source sample, sequenced in a study of blood T cell repertoires in COVID-19. Clones were read by immunoSEQ multiplex PCR, and TCRdb kept only the in-frame ones, dropping some. The sample holds 250,000 or so clones; around 81% are singletons and the top ten take 5.5% to 8%. Sequencing was performed on peripheral blood. These receptors came from a woman aged 55-69 years with active or convalescent COVID-19.

The gene calls are TRBV19 and TRBJ2-3, with TRBD2 identical over 12 bases. The germline V gene encodes CDR1 LNHDA and CDR2 SQIVND (reference sequence). The CDR3 totals 16 residues. V was clipped by 3 bases and J by 6 bases; unmatched bases: 7. CDR3 protein: CASSIPTSGRLDTQYF. The CDR3 nucleotides read TGTGCCAGTAGTATCCCGACTAGCGGGAGATTGGATACGCAGTATTTT.

The chain employs TRBV21-1 and TRBJ2-6; the table names TRBD1, a call not compared with the DNA. TRBV21-1 represents a pseudogene. The CDR3 length is 17 residues. The DNA for the CDR3 is TGTGCCAGCAGCGACCGGGACAGGGGAACTGGGGCCAACGTCCTGACTTTC. Protein sequence: CASSDRDRGTGANVLTF.

The chain combines TRBV5-1 with TRBJ1-2; no definite D call. The CDR3 is made up of 13 amino acids. The V end lost 0 bases, the J end lost 4 bases, and 7 bases lay between the germline ends. Germline-derived CDR1 and CDR2 are SGHRS and YFSETQ. CDR3 amino acids: CASSLDRSYGYTF. The CDR3 DNA is TGCGCCAGCAGCTTGGATCGGAGCTATGGCTACACCTTC. Full variable domain (outside the CDR3, taken from reference TRBV5-1 and TRBJ1-2): KAGVTQTPRYLIKTRGQQVTLSCSPISGHRSVSWYQQTPGQGLQFLFEYFSETQRNKGNFPGRFSGRQFSNSRSEMNVSTLELGDSALYLCASSLDRSYGYTFGSGTRLTVV.

The chain combines TRBV6-1 with TRBJ1-2; the D is unclear. This CDR3 has 13 residues. V lost 2 bases, J lost 8 bases, and 12 bases lay in between. Germline values: CDR1 MNHNS, CDR2 SASEGT. The CDR3 sequence: CASSEFYQLGYTF. The CDR3 DNA reads TGTGCCAGCAGTGAATTTTACCAACTCGGCTACACCTTC.

V and J are TRBV6-6 and TRBJ2-5; the D is unclear. With 10 bases removed from V and 5 bases from J, the gap between germline ends came to 14 bases. Per germline, CDR1 MNHNY and CDR2 SVGAGI (reference sequence). This CDR3 is built from 12 residues. The CDR3 DNA is TGTGCCACCATGCCCTCGAGGGAGACCCAGTACTTC. This encodes CATMPSRETQYF.

This clone has just a few counts. The chain uses TRBV16 and TRBJ2-5, with D tentatively TRBD2 (6 bases). Germline lookup yields CDR1 KGHSY and CDR2 FQNENV. Deletions cut 3 bases from V and 5 bases from J, with 19 bases between. The CDR3 loop spans 16 amino acids. The CDR3 coding sequence is TGTGCCAGCAGCCAGGGACGCGGGACCACTCGTGAGACCCAGTACTTC. Its translation: CASSQGRGTTRETQYF.

J is TRBJ2-1 and V is TRBV7-9, with TRBD2 matching 8 bases. The CDR3 runs to 18 residues. V dropped 0 bases and J dropped 4; count of bases not matched to a gene: 11. CDR1 and CDR2 (germline): SEHNR, FQNEAQ (reference sequence). CDR3 residues: CASSLARGAGAHYNEQFF. The CDR3 region has the DNA TGTGCCAGCAGCTTAGCGCGGGGAGCGGGGGCCCATTACAATGAGCAGTTCTTC.

This clone was seen only once. This chain uses TRBV15 with TRBJ1-2; weak D call: TRBD1 (6 bases). Trimming left V 6 bases short and J 3 bases short, with 14 bases between. Per the germline V gene, CDR1 is LNHNV and CDR2 is YYDKDF (reference sequence). The CDR3 contains 14 residues. The CDR3 here is CATSIQGNYYGYTF. The CDR3 DNA reads as TGTGCCACCAGTATACAGGGCAACTACTATGGCTACACCTTC.

V and J are TRBV9 and TRBJ2-3; 8 bases are a match to TRBD2. CDR3 length equals 15 residues. The V gene end was trimmed by 0 bases and the J gene end by 3 bases; junction bases not matched to a gene: 3. CDR1 and CDR2 from the germline V gene are SGDLS and YYNGEE. The CDR3 protein is CASSVELAETDTQYF. The CDR3 coding sequence is TGTGCCAGCAGCGTAGAACTAGCGGAGACAGATACGCAGTATTTT.

A few counts support this clone. The J gene is TRBJ1-2, the V gene TRBV4-2; the D is unclear. Germline CDR1 and CDR2: LGHNA and YNFKEQ. Trimming removed 4 bases from V and 2 bases from J, with 11 bases in between. The CDR3 totals 14 residues. CDR3 protein: CASSPWRANYGYTF. The CDR3 DNA sequence: TGTGCCAGCAGCCCTTGGAGGGCAAACTATGGCTACACCTTC.

This chain joins TRBV28 and TRBJ1-5, with 7 bases that match TRBD1. J lost 3 bases, V lost 10 bases, and 12 bases had no gene match. Germline V gene data show CDR1 as MDHEN and CDR2 as SYDVKM. This CDR3 is 15 amino acids long. Written as DNA, the CDR3 is TGTGCCACCGAGCCCCCGGGACAGTCCAATCAGCCCCAGCATTTT. Its translation is CATEPPGQSNQPQHF. The full variable domain, with the rest looked up from reference TRBV28 and TRBJ1-5, is DVKVTQSSRYLVKRTGEKVFLECVQDMDHENMFWYRQDPGLGLRLIYFSYDVKMKEKGDIPEGYSVSREKKERFSLILESASTNQTSMYLCATEPPGQSNQPQHFGDGTRLSIL.

In the case of this clone: Other DNA sequences within the sample encode an identical CDR3. This chain joins TRBV3-1 (or the pseudogene TRBV3-2) and TRBJ2-3; D is possibly TRBD2 (6 bases). The germline V gene encodes CDR1 LGHDT and CDR2 YNNKEL (reference sequence). Trimming took 4 bases from V and 1 from J, leaving 9 bases between them. CDR3 length: 14 amino acids. The CDR3, as DNA: TGTGCCAGCAGCCTTACGGGGGGCACAGATACGCAGTATTTT. It yields the protein CASSLTGGTDTQYF.

The chain joins TRBV2 to TRBJ1-5, with TRBD1 matching 8 bases. The V gene end was trimmed by 3 bases and the J gene end by 2 bases; junction bases not matched to a gene: 18. This CDR3 has 20 residues. Germline V gene data show CDR1 as SNHLY and CDR2 as FYNNEI. Here the CDR3 reads CASSENHVGQGIGGNQPQHF. The CDR3 bases are TGTGCCAGCAGTGAGAACCACGTAGGACAGGGAATAGGAGGCAATCAGCCCCAGCATTTT. The complete variable domain, with remaining parts taken from reference TRBV2 and TRBJ1-5, reads EPEVTQTPSHQVTQMGQEVILRCVPISNHLYFYWYRQILGQKVEFLVSFYNNEISEKSEIFDDQFSVERPDGSNFTLKIRSTKLEDSAMYFCASSENHVGQGIGGNQPQHFGDGTRLSIL.

The chain employs TRBV12-3 or TRBV12-4 and TRBJ2-3, with a weak D call TRBD2 (5 bases). Trimming left V 3 bases short and J 6 bases short, with 10 bases between. CDR3 length equals 13 residues. The DNA for the CDR3 is TGTGCCAGCAGTTTCTCACTAGTGGATACGCAGTATTTT. Protein product: CASSFSLVDTQYF.

The CDR3 DNA sequence: TGTGCCAGCACATCGCAGGCCGGTCGTGGCCACAATGAGCAGTTCTTC. This gives the protein CASTSQAGRGHNEQFF. The rearrangement uses TRBV5-4 and TRBJ2-1, with unresolved D. Trimming removed 6 bases from V and 5 bases from J, with 21 bases in between. The length of the CDR3 is 16 residues. From germline, CDR1 is SGHNT and CDR2 YYREEE (reference sequence).

The chain is built from TRBV30 and TRBJ2-5; 7 bases map to TRBD2. With V trimmed by 4 bases and J by 4 bases, 3 bases remained unmatched. Germline CDR1 reads GTSNPN; CDR2 reads SVGIG (reference sequence). The CDR3 has 12 residues. The CDR3: CAWNGEGETQYF. The CDR3 DNA reads as TGTGCCTGGAACGGGGAGGGAGAGACCCAGTACTTC.

The rearrangement joins TRBV28 to TRBJ1-3; perhaps TRBD1 as D (6 bases). Between the trimmed V and J ends, which lost 2 bases and 0 bases, there was a span of 8 bases. The CDR3 is 15 amino acids. CDR1 MDHEN and CDR2 SYDVKM come from the germline V gene. The CDR3 region is CASSLTGSSGNTIYF. For the CDR3, the DNA is TGTGCCAGCAGTTTAACAGGGTCCTCTGGAAACACCATATATTTT.

The sample holds one count of this clone. The chain's CDR3 is CASRGTGKNIQYF. The CDR3 region has the DNA TGTGCCAGCAGGGGGACAGGGAAAAACATTCAGTACTTC. The V call is TRBV28, the J call TRBJ2-4; 9 nucleotides agree with TRBD1. Trimming at V came to 6 bases and at J to 4 bases, leaving 1 base not matched to a gene. Germline values: CDR1 MDHEN, CDR2 SYDVKM. The CDR3 has 13 amino acids.